This T cell receptor beta chain was obtained from a study of OX40 agonist ivuxolimab in advanced cancers. General study findings and limits: Circulating CD4+ and CD8+ T cells showed clonal expansion by week 6 at 0.1 to 3.0 mg/kg.

Notes on this clone: The antigen is not known.

The repertoire was sequenced with immunoSEQ multiplex PCR; TCRdb's copy has only in-frame clones and lacks some. The sample carries almost 35,000 clones, around 80% recorded once. Blood was sampled at baseline, cycle 4 day 1, and cycle 7 day 1. Germline assignment: CDR1 MDHEN and CDR2 SYDVKM. The CDR3 is 15 amino acids. V gave up 6 bases and J gave up 14 bases, with 27 bases separating them. The TCR was taken from an adult with an advanced solid tumor such as melanoma, head and neck, liver or kidney cancer. Here the sequenced sample was CD4+ or CD8+ T cells sorted from blood, taken in a trial of the OX40 agonist ivuxolimab. The chain carries TRBV28 and TRBJ2-3, with D unclear. The CDR3 DNA is TGTGCCAGCAGCTCTGGCTCCCCTAGGGAAAACCCGGGGTATTTT. Translated: CASSSGSPRENPGYF.